The T cell receptor beta chain under discussion was sequenced for a study of glioma-infiltrating T cells. Findings of the study overall: Gliomas, especially low-grade, showed above-expected tissue-blood divergence; non-neoplastic patients showed below.

Worth noting for this clonotype: What it binds is unknown.

The iRepertoire nested amplicon-rescue multiplex PCR amplified TCR alpha and beta CDR3s from RNA. Tissue mRNA or PBMC total RNA, roughly 100-400 ng, went into one-step reverse transcription and amplification. TCRdb ran MiXCR on the multiplex PCR reads and lists one entry per CDR3 protein. This table holds approximately 120,000 distinct CDR3 sequences, about 25% found once. CDR1 is SGHVS and CDR2 is FNYEAQ in the germline V gene. Trimming removed 5 bases at V and 0 bases at J, with 26 bases between. The CDR3 spans 19 residues. The chain combines TRBV7-6 with TRBJ2-7; a weak D match, TRBD1 (6 bases). Sequenced input: glioma tissue, nonneoplastic brain tissue, or PBMCs (not recorded which). This sequence originates from a human donor with low-grade glioma or glioblastoma, undergoing nonglioma brain surgery, or in good health (not recorded which). The CDR3 region is CASSPGLRATQGTSYEQYF. The DNA of the CDR3 is TGTGCCAGCAGCCCAGGTCTTAGGGCGACGCAGGGGACCTCCTACGAGCAGTACTTC.